Listed below are T cell receptor beta chains from one sample, sequenced in a study of early T cells in non-severe SARS-CoV-2 infection. MiXCR, applied by TCRdb to the 5' RACE reads, yields one record per CDR3 protein. The sample records roughly 55,000 distinct CDR3 sequences, more than 9% being singletons. Sequencing was done on a sample of whole blood. These receptors came from an adult who was a healthcare worker with PCR-confirmed SARS-CoV-2 infection or an uninfected control (not recorded which). CDR3s include the opening cysteine and the closing phenylalanine or tryptophan. Each record gives: V gene, J gene, clone size, D gene, CDR3 protein, CDR3 DNA. D genes are given only for firm matches. Rows give clone size only sometimes, using once, few, many, or a class for an expanded clone.

v_gene: TRBV10-1; j_gene: TRBJ2-1; abundance: many; d_gene: TRBD2; CDR3aa: CASSEDPGLPSEQFF; CDR3nt: TGCGCCAGCAGTGAGGATCCGGGACTACCATCGGAGCAGTTCTTC
v_gene: TRBV28; j_gene: TRBJ2-3; abundance: NA; d_gene: NA; CDR3aa: CASSSGAEDTQYF; CDR3nt: TGTGCCAGCAGTTCCGGGGCCGAAGATACGCAGTATTTT
v_gene: TRBV5-1; j_gene: TRBJ2-7; abundance: few; d_gene: NA; CDR3aa: CASSSGTGTYEQYF; CDR3nt: TGCGCCAGCAGCAGCGGGACAGGAACCTACGAGCAGTACTTC
v_gene: TRBV20-1; j_gene: TRBJ2-3; abundance: few; d_gene: TRBD2; CDR3aa: CSARSGSKDTQYF; CDR3nt: TGCAGTGCTAGGAGCGGGAGTAAAGATACGCAGTATTTT
v_gene: TRBV2; j_gene: TRBJ2-1; abundance: few; d_gene: TRBD1; CDR3aa: CASQGQGGHNEQFF; CDR3nt: TGTGCCAGCCAGGGACAGGGCGGCCACAATGAGCAGTTCTTC
v_gene: TRBV5-1; j_gene: TRBJ1-1; abundance: many; d_gene: NA; CDR3aa: CASRKDANTEAFF; CDR3nt: TGCGCCAGCAGGAAGGATGCGAACACTGAAGCTTTCTTT
v_gene: TRBV20-1; j_gene: TRBJ2-7; abundance: many; d_gene: NA; CDR3aa: CSAPKTDRYEQYF; CDR3nt: TGCAGTGCTCCTAAGACAGATCGCTACGAGCAGTACTTC
v_gene: TRBV20-1; j_gene: TRBJ2-1; abundance: NA; d_gene: TRBD2; CDR3aa: CSAPWTSGGYYNEQFF; CDR3nt: TGCAGTGCTCCTTGGACTAGCGGGGGGTACTACAATGAGCAGTTCTTC
v_gene: TRBV5-6; j_gene: TRBJ1-2; abundance: few; d_gene: NA; CDR3aa: CASSLAGSALNTF; CDR3nt: TGTGCCAGCAGCTTGGCTGGCTCGGCTTTAAACACCTTC
v_gene: TRBV11-2; j_gene: TRBJ2-7; abundance: many; d_gene: NA; CDR3aa: CASSLDYEQYF; CDR3nt: TGTGCCAGCAGCTTAGACTACGAGCAGTACTTC
v_gene: TRBV20-1; j_gene: TRBJ2-1; abundance: NA; d_gene: TRBD2; CDR3aa: CSAITGTRNEQFF; CDR3nt: TGCAGTGCTATTACCGGGACTAGGAATGAGCAGTTCTTC
v_gene: TRBV20-1; j_gene: TRBJ2-3; abundance: NA; d_gene: TRBD2; CDR3aa: CSARDPTSGSTDTQYF; CDR3nt: TGCAGTGCTAGAGATCCCACTAGCGGAAGCACAGATACGCAGTATTTT
v_gene: TRBV12-3/TRBV12-4; j_gene: TRBJ1-6; abundance: NA; d_gene: NA; CDR3aa: CASSYSGNNSPLHF; CDR3nt: TGTGCCAGCAGTTACTCCGGGAATAATTCACCCCTCCACTTT
v_gene: TRBV29-1; j_gene: TRBJ2-7; abundance: few; d_gene: TRBD1; CDR3aa: CSVVTGGSYEQYF; CDR3nt: TGCAGCGTGGTGACAGGGGGGTCCTACGAGCAGTACTTC
v_gene: TRBV5-1; j_gene: TRBJ2-6; abundance: NA; d_gene: NA; CDR3aa: CASGKWPGSSGANVLTF; CDR3nt: TGCGCCAGCGGCAAATGGCCAGGGAGCTCTGGGGCCAACGTCCTGACTTTC
v_gene: TRBV5-1; j_gene: TRBJ2-4; abundance: many; d_gene: NA; CDR3aa: CASKPEPDRGIQYF; CDR3nt: TGCGCCAGCAAGCCCGAGCCCGACCGGGGCATTCAGTACTTC
v_gene: TRBV6-1; j_gene: TRBJ1-1; abundance: few; d_gene: NA; CDR3aa: CASSEMLNTEAFF; CDR3nt: TGTGCCAGCAGTGAGATGCTGAACACTGAAGCTTTCTTT
v_gene: TRBV20-1; j_gene: TRBJ2-5; abundance: few; d_gene: NA; CDR3aa: CSADREETQYF; CDR3nt: TGCAGTGCTGACAGAGAAGAGACCCAGTACTTC
v_gene: TRBV2; j_gene: TRBJ1-2; abundance: NA; d_gene: NA; CDR3aa: CASSEAGTLGDYGYTF; CDR3nt: TGTGCCAGCAGTGAAGCGGGGACATTAGGAGACTATGGCTACACCTTC
v_gene: TRBV10-3; j_gene: TRBJ1-1; abundance: NA; d_gene: NA; CDR3aa: CAITLDSGGTEAFF; CDR3nt: TGTGCCATCACATTGGACAGCGGAGGTACTGAAGCTTTCTTT
v_gene: TRBV5-1; j_gene: TRBJ2-3; abundance: NA; d_gene: NA; CDR3aa: CASSLGGSSTDTQYF; CDR3nt: TGCGCCAGCAGCTTGGGCGGCTCTAGCACAGATACGCAGTATTTT
v_gene: TRBV18; j_gene: TRBJ2-5; abundance: many; d_gene: TRBD2; CDR3aa: CASSPGTRSETQYF; CDR3nt: TGTGCCAGCTCCCCTGGGACTAGAAGTGAGACCCAGTACTTC
v_gene: TRBV4-1; j_gene: TRBJ2-7; abundance: NA; d_gene: NA; CDR3aa: CASSQDWPLRSHEQYF; CDR3nt: TGCGCCAGCAGCCAAGATTGGCCCCTCCGAAGCCACGAGCAGTACTTC
v_gene: TRBV20-1; j_gene: TRBJ1-2; abundance: NA; d_gene: TRBD1; CDR3aa: CSANRMGQRGYTF; CDR3nt: TGCAGTGCTAATAGAATGGGACAGCGCGGCTACACCTTC
v_gene: TRBV6-1; j_gene: TRBJ1-1; abundance: NA; d_gene: NA; CDR3aa: CASTFAGTEAFF; CDR3nt: TGTGCCAGCACCTTTGCTGGGACTGAAGCTTTCTTT
v_gene: TRBV6-1; j_gene: TRBJ2-1; abundance: medium-sized; d_gene: TRBD1; CDR3aa: CASRGDREVNEQFF; CDR3nt: TGTGCCAGCAGGGGGGACAGGGAGGTCAATGAGCAGTTCTTC
v_gene: TRBV4-1; j_gene: TRBJ2-7; abundance: NA; d_gene: NA; CDR3aa: CASSQLKDGAWEQYF; CDR3nt: TGCGCCAGCAGCCAACTGAAAGACGGCGCGTGGGAGCAGTACTTC
v_gene: TRBV7-9; j_gene: TRBJ2-7; abundance: few; d_gene: NA; CDR3aa: CASSLQTGPYEQYF; CDR3nt: TGTGCCAGCAGCCTCCAGACAGGACCCTACGAGCAGTACTTC
v_gene: TRBV5-6; j_gene: TRBJ2-1; abundance: NA; d_gene: TRBD2; CDR3aa: CASSLLAGGEQFF; CDR3nt: TGTGCCAGCAGCTTGCTAGCGGGAGGTGAGCAGTTCTTC
v_gene: TRBV11-2; j_gene: TRBJ1-1; abundance: NA; d_gene: NA; CDR3aa: CASSVTPDTEAFF; CDR3nt: TGTGCCAGCAGCGTGACCCCGGACACTGAAGCTTTCTTT
v_gene: TRBV29-1; j_gene: TRBJ2-7; abundance: many; d_gene: NA; CDR3aa: CSVEYAGQSGQYF; CDR3nt: TGCAGCGTTGAATACGCCGGACAGTCCGGGCAGTACTTC
v_gene: TRBV7-3; j_gene: TRBJ2-2; abundance: many; d_gene: NA; CDR3aa: CASSLMAGEAGELFF; CDR3nt: TGTGCCAGCAGCTTAATGGCAGGGGAGGCCGGGGAGCTGTTTTTT
v_gene: TRBV7-6; j_gene: TRBJ1-6; abundance: many; d_gene: NA; CDR3aa: CASSLVAQGSPLHF; CDR3nt: TGTGCCAGCAGCTTAGTGGCCCAGGGTTCACCCCTCCACTTT